These 30 T cell receptor beta chains were sequenced from one sample in a study of T cell responses to AZD1222 COVID-19 vaccine (dated by TCRdb to the early 2020s). Receptor amplification or capture employed the immunoSEQ multiplex PCR assay. Held by TCRdb, this immuneACCESS table contains in-frame sequences only and omits some clones. Under half of the omission traces to an unresolved V gene where checked; the cause of the rest is unknown. Here the sample has more than 150,000 clones; over 80% occur a single time. In total, the top ten clones hold 5% to 7% of the sample. Explained via the paper, the time point label denotes: baseline before first vaccination. The specimen was peripheral blood, collected on day 0 of AZD1222 vaccination. These receptor sequences come from an adult in good health.

A word on this clone: The junction departs from germline at one end; a sequencing error may be responsible. The chain couples TRBV6-1 to TRBJ1-5, with TRBD1 as a possible D gene (5 bases). The length of the CDR3 is 17 residues. Per germline, CDR1 MNHNS and CDR2 SASEGT. The CDR3: CASSKAGTVFSNQPQHF. The DNA of the CDR3 is TGTGCCAGCAGTAAAGCCGGGACGGTTTTTAGCAATCAGCCCCAGCATTTT.

The V and J genes are TRBV5-6 and TRBJ2-2, with D maybe TRBD2 (6 bases). The germline V gene has CDR1 SGHDT and CDR2 YYEEEE. Between the trimmed V and J ends, which lost 7 bases and 7 bases, there was a span of 23 bases. CDR3 length: 16 residues. The CDR3 DNA reads TGTGCCAGCGGACACAGTTATTCGGGAGAGGTCGGGGAGCTGTTTTTT. Translation: CASGHSYSGEVGELFF.

This rearrangement joins TRBV27 to TRBJ1-6, with a possible D match to TRBD1 (6 bases). V dropped 4 bases and J dropped 9 bases, with 16 bases sitting between them. The CDR3 sequence is 15 residues long. CDR1 and CDR2 (germline): MNHEY, SMNVEV (reference sequence). The CDR3 DNA reads as TGTGCCAGCAGTTCCCTCGGGACAAGGGTTTCACCCCTCCACTTT. This encodes CASSSLGTRVSPLHF.

J is TRBJ2-2 and V is TRBV2; 8 bases align to TRBD2. This CDR3 is 15 amino acids long. V was pared by 3 bases and J by 7 bases, with 7 bases of the junction left unmatched. The V gene's germline CDR1 is SNHLY and CDR2 FYNNEI. The CDR3 DNA reads as TGTGCCAGCAGTGAGTCCAGCGGGAGCGGCGGGGAGCTGTTTTTT. This encodes CASSESSGSGGELFF.

Only a few counts were recorded for this clone. The rearrangement uses TRBV3-1 (or the pseudogene TRBV3-2) and TRBJ2-2; D might be TRBD2 (7 bases). V was clipped by 4 bases and J by 4 bases, with 13 bases between them. CDR1 is LGHDT, CDR2 YNNKEL, per germline (reference sequence). The CDR3 runs to 15 residues. The chain's CDR3 is CASSPTGRGTGELFF. For the CDR3, the DNA is TGTGCCAGCAGCCCAACAGGGAGGGGCACCGGGGAGCTGTTTTTT.

CDR3: CASSQTLEETQYF. The CDR3 coding sequence is TGTGCCAGCAGTCAAACCCTGGAAGAGACCCAGTACTTC. The chain employs TRBV27 and TRBJ2-5; D gene ambiguous. Looked up from germline, CDR1 is MNHEY and CDR2 is SMNVEV (reference sequence). The CDR3 totals 13 residues. The ends were cut back, 5 bases at V and 3 bases at J, with 10 bases in the middle.

The chain joins TRBV4-1 to TRBJ1-2; D may be TRBD1 (5 bases). Trimming pared 0 bases from V and 4 bases from J, leaving 15 bases between. CDR3 length: 16 residues. Germline CDR1 MGHRA, CDR2 YSYEKL. CDR3 loop: CASSQDSAGRSYGYTF. The CDR3 nucleotides are TGCGCCAGCAGCCAAGATTCGGCGGGGCGGAGCTATGGCTACACCTTC.

This chain links TRBV12-3 or TRBV12-4 with TRBJ1-2, with TRBD1 as a possible D gene (5 bases). There are 12 residues in the CDR3. Trimming shortened V by 5 bases and J by 4 bases, and 8 bases separated the two germline ends. The CDR3: CASSDSLYGYTF. Written as DNA, the CDR3 is TGTGCCAGCAGTGACAGCCTCTATGGCTACACCTTC.

The genes are TRBV28 and TRBJ1-2, with D unresolved. Deletions cut 5 bases from V and 8 bases from J, with 15 bases between. Germline CDR1 is MDHEN and CDR2 is SYDVKM. The CDR3 totals 13 residues. CDR3 protein: CASSLVAGFGYTF. As DNA, the CDR3 is TGTGCCAGCAGTCTGGTTGCAGGCTTCGGCTACACCTTC.

The genes are TRBV4-1 and TRBJ2-7; D tentatively reads TRBD1 or TRBD2 (5 bases each). The CDR3 contains 14 residues. The germline CDR1 and CDR2 sequences are MGHRA and YSYEKL. Trimming removed 0 bases at V and 2 bases at J, with 8 bases between. CDR3 in DNA: TGCGCCAGCAGCCAAGATCAGGGACCCTACGAGCAGTACTTC. It is translated as CASSQDQGPYEQYF.

The J gene is TRBJ2-5, the V gene TRBV2; D possibly corresponds to TRBD2 (6 bases). Germline V CDR1 and CDR2: SNHLY, FYNNEI. The CDR3 totals 13 residues. Trimming removed 6 bases at V and 0 bases at J, with 8 bases between. CDR3 residues: CASSRDYQETQYF. DNA for the CDR3: TGTGCCAGCAGCCGGGACTACCAAGAGACCCAGTACTTC.

The rearrangement uses TRBV9 and TRBJ2-7; TRBD1 aligns across 10 bases. With 3 bases clipped from V and 7 bases from J, the junction kept 10 bases outside the gene matches. The CDR3 runs to 15 residues. CDR1 is SGDLS and CDR2 is YYNGEE in the germline V gene. In DNA, the CDR3 is TGTGCCAGCAGCGCCCAGGGACAGGGGACAGGAGAGCAGTACTTC. Translated: CASSAQGQGTGEQYF.

This chain joins TRBV7-8 and TRBJ1-1; D gene ambiguous. Trimming pared 3 bases from V and 3 bases from J, leaving 8 bases between. CDR1 is SGHVS and CDR2 is FQNEAQ in the germline V gene. CDR3 length equals 13 residues. CDR3 coding DNA: TGTGCCAGCAGCTTGTCCCGGGACACTGAAGCTTTCTTT. Its translation is CASSLSRDTEAFF.

In this sample, this clone turned up once. The chain joins TRBV6-5 to TRBJ1-4; D ambiguous. This CDR3 spans 15 amino acids. Trimming shortened V by 3 bases and J by 7 bases, and 15 bases separated the two germline ends. The germline CDR1 and CDR2 sequences are MNHEY and SVGAGI. The CDR3 bases are TGTGCCAGCAGTTATCAGGCAGCCGTGAGTGAAAAACTGTTTTTT. Protein sequence: CASSYQAAVSEKLFF.

This rearrangement joins TRBV5-1 to TRBJ2-3, with TRBD1 matching over 9 bases. In germline, CDR1 is SGHRS, CDR2 YFSETQ. The CDR3 has 14 amino acids. V shed 4 bases, J shed 5 bases, and the junction held 5 bases outside the gene matches. The CDR3 DNA reads TGCGCCAGCAGCCCGGACAGGGGAGAAGATACGCAGTATTTT. It yields the protein CASSPDRGEDTQYF.

The chain carries TRBV7-9 and TRBJ1-5; TRBD1 agrees at 7 bases. In germline, CDR1 is SEHNR, CDR2 FQNEAQ (reference sequence). CDR3 length equals 13 residues. The trim removed 5 bases at V and 4 bases at J, leaving 2 bases unmatched. The CDR3 spells CASSDRENQPQHF. The CDR3 DNA reads as TGTGCCAGCAGCGACAGGGAAAATCAGCCCCAGCATTTT.

This chain connects TRBV30 to TRBJ2-2; 11 nucleotides agree with TRBD1. The CDR3 consists of 15 residues. Trimming took 3 bases from V and 6 from J; bases not matched to a gene: 6. Germline V gives CDR1 GTSNPN, CDR2 SVGIG (reference sequence). The CDR3 sequence is CAWRPGQGDAGELFF. CDR3 nucleotide sequence: TGTGCCTGGAGGCCGGGACAGGGGGACGCCGGGGAGCTGTTTTTT.

The rearrangement uses TRBV18 and TRBJ2-5, with 7 bases identical to TRBD2. CDR3 length equals 13 residues. Looked up from germline, CDR1 is KGHSH and CDR2 is LQKENI. V lost 7 bases to trimming and J lost 4 bases; unmatched junction nucleotides: 6. The CDR3, as DNA: TGTGCCAGCTTCTCCGGGGGGAGAGAGACCCAGTACTTC. This codes for CASFSGGRETQYF.

The DNA of the CDR3 is TGTGCCAGCATTCTCAGTAGTACCGGGGAGCTGTTTTTT. As protein: CASILSSTGELFF. The J gene is TRBJ2-2, the V gene TRBV6-5; D gene unclear. The germline gives CDR1 MNHEY, CDR2 SVGAGI. The CDR3 spans 13 residues. V lost 7 bases and J lost 5, with 11 bases in between.

V gene TRBV28 combines with J gene TRBJ1-2, with D hard to call. V dropped 3 bases and J dropped 13 bases, with 18 bases sitting between them. This CDR3 is built from 13 residues. Germline CDR1 reads MDHEN; CDR2 reads SYDVKM. CDR3 DNA sequence: TGTGCCAGCAGTTTGGGCCAGATGTGGGAGTTCACCTTC. The encoded protein is CASSLGQMWEFTF.

This clone was seen only once. The chain recombines TRBV18 with TRBJ1-1; D is ambiguous. Germline V gene data show CDR1 as KGHSH and CDR2 as LQKENI. V was shortened by 5 bases and J by 8 bases, with 18 bases between the two germline ends. There are 14 residues in the CDR3. This CDR3 is CASSAFEVKSEAFF. The CDR3 DNA reads as TGTGCCAGCTCAGCGTTCGAGGTCAAGAGCGAAGCTTTCTTT.

The CDR3 region has the DNA TGTGCCAGCAGTTCGGGACAGTCTGGAAACACCATATATTTT. This codes for CASSSGQSGNTIYF. The chain combines TRBV28 with TRBJ1-3, with TRBD1 matching 7 bases. V lost 4 bases and J lost 1; bases outside the gene matches: 1. CDR1 is MDHEN and CDR2 is SYDVKM in the germline V gene. The CDR3 runs 14 residues.

The V and J genes are TRBV28 and TRBJ1-2; the match to TRBD1 covers 7 bases. The V gene's germline CDR1 is MDHEN and CDR2 SYDVKM. The CDR3 spans 15 residues. V was pared by 0 bases and J by 0 bases, with 1 base of the junction left unmatched. CDR3: CASSLWTGTNYGYTF. CDR3 bases: TGTGCCAGCAGTTTATGGACAGGGACTAACTATGGCTACACCTTC.

The chain combines TRBV2 with TRBJ2-1; tentatively, D is TRBD2 (6 bases). Germline V gene lookup returns CDR1 SNHLY and CDR2 FYNNEI. The CDR3 has 15 residues. V lost 3 bases to trimming and J lost 4 bases, with 13 bases between them. The CDR3, as DNA: TGTGCCAGCAGTGAGGGGGGATTGAGGTACAATGAGCAGTTCTTC. Its protein product is CASSEGGLRYNEQFF.

Only one count was recorded for this clone. The chain couples TRBV2 to TRBJ1-2; 9 positions match TRBD1. Trimming took 2 bases from V and 8 from J; bases not matched to a gene: 6. This CDR3 region has 14 residues. The germline V gene has CDR1 SNHLY and CDR2 FYNNEI. This CDR3 reads CASSEQQGAGGYTF. CDR3 nucleotides: TGTGCCAGCAGTGAACAACAGGGGGCGGGAGGCTACACCTTC. Together with reference TRBV2 and TRBJ1-2, the CDR3 gives the full variable domain: EPEVTQTPSHQVTQMGQEVILRCVPISNHLYFYWYRQILGQKVEFLVSFYNNEISEKSEIFDDQFSVERPDGSNFTLKIRSTKLEDSAMYFCASSEQQGAGGYTFGSGTRLTVV.

The chain links TRBV28 to TRBJ1-4; 7 nucleotides line up with TRBD1. Germline CDR1 MDHEN, CDR2 SYDVKM. Germline trimming cut 6 bases from V and 7 bases from J; bases unmatched to any gene: 8. CDR3 length: 14 residues. The CDR3 loop is CASRSGDSSEKLFF. The CDR3 nucleotides are TGTGCCAGCAGATCCGGGGACAGTAGTGAAAAACTGTTTTTT.

Within the sample, this clone is medium-sized. J is TRBJ1-4 and V is TRBV30; no firm D call. V was trimmed by 0 bases and J by 10 bases, leaving 18 bases between them. Germline CDR1 GTSNPN, CDR2 SVGIG (reference sequence). This CDR3 has 15 amino acids. In DNA, the CDR3 is TGTGCCTGGAGTGTTGGGTTTCCCATTTCGGGAAAACTGTTTTTT. Translating it yields CAWSVGFPISGKLFF.

The genes are TRBV28 and TRBJ1-5, with 9 bases aligning to TRBD1. The V gene's germline CDR1 is MDHEN and CDR2 SYDVKM. This CDR3 has 14 residues. V shed 9 bases, J shed 0 bases, and the junction held 3 bases outside the gene matches. The CDR3 is CASHRGLSNQPQHF. The CDR3 bases are TGTGCCAGTCACAGGGGGCTTAGCAATCAGCCCCAGCATTTT.

This sequence joins TRBV6-4 and TRBJ2-1; D gene unclear. V was shortened by 0 bases and J by 15 bases, with 18 bases between the two germline ends. Germline CDR1 MRHNA, CDR2 SNTAGT. The CDR3 totals 14 residues. As DNA, the CDR3 is TGTGCCAGCAGTGACTCGGGGTCATCGCCCCGGCGGTTCTTC. This sequence encodes CASSDSGSSPRRFF.

V is TRBV6-2 or TRBV6-3 and J is TRBJ2-1, with a weak D call TRBD2 (5 bases). The germline gives CDR1 MNHEY, CDR2 SVGEGT. The ends were cut back, 5 bases at V and 14 bases at J, with 22 bases in the middle. This CDR3 is 14 amino acids long. The CDR3 region is CASSPGLYEIYEFF. The CDR3 coding sequence is TGTGCCAGCAGTCCCGGACTTTACGAAATATACGAGTTCTTC.